A single sample gave rise to the 10 T cell receptor beta chains below, sequenced in a study of CD8+ T cells in alopecia areata. TCR sequencing used cDNA made by reverse transcription of extracted RNA. Clones were sequenced by immunoSEQ multiplex PCR, and TCRdb holds only the in-frame ones, with some missing. The sample contains 160,000 or so clones, 40% to 65% of which appear only once. The material sequenced was CD8+ T cells sorted from blood, taken at week 0. These receptors all come from a human donor with alopecia areata.

In DNA, the CDR3 is TGTGCCAGCAGCTTAACAGGGAACCCCCAAGAGACCCAGTACTTC. Translated, it gives CASSLTGNPQETQYF. V gene TRBV7-6 combines with J gene TRBJ2-5; possibly TRBD1 for D (6 bases). The CDR3 runs 15 residues. V was trimmed by 2 bases and J by 1 base, leaving 11 bases between them. Per the germline V gene, CDR1 is SGHVS and CDR2 is FNYEAQ.

The chain uses TRBV29-1 and TRBJ2-7, with 8 bases matching TRBD2. The CDR3 runs 14 residues. CDR1 and CDR2 from the germline V gene are SQVTM and ANQGSEA. With 0 bases clipped from V and 3 bases from J, the junction kept 4 bases outside the gene matches. For the CDR3, the DNA is TGCAGCGTTGAAGAAGCGGGGGAGAACTACGAGCAGTACTTC. Translated, it gives CSVEEAGENYEQYF.

V is TRBV5-1 and J is TRBJ2-2, with unresolved D. Germline-derived CDR1 and CDR2 are SGHRS and YFSETQ. The V end lost 4 bases, the J end lost 1 base, and 2 bases lay between the germline ends. The CDR3 consists of 12 residues. The CDR3: CASSRNTGELFF. Written as DNA, the CDR3 is TGCGCCAGCAGCCGGAACACCGGGGAGCTGTTTTTT.

A few counts support this clone. The chain employs TRBV29-1 and TRBJ1-4, with no clear D. V shed 3 bases and J shed 5 bases, with 10 bases lying between them. The germline gives CDR1 SQVTM, CDR2 ANQGSEA. This CDR3 spans 13 amino acids. CDR3 coding DNA: TGCAGCGTTGATAACGGGAGGAATGAAAAACTGTTTTTT. This encodes CSVDNGRNEKLFF.

This clone has at least ten counts. An end of the junction does not agree with germline; a read error may underlie this. The chain uses TRBV2 and TRBJ2-1; no clear D gene. The CDR3 has 8 residues. Germline CDR1 reads SNHLY; CDR2 reads FYNNEI. CDR3 coding DNA: TGTGCCAGCAGAGAAGAGTTCTTC. This translates into CASREEFF. The complete variable domain, with remaining parts taken from reference TRBV2 and TRBJ2-1, reads EPEVTQTPSHQVTQMGQEVILRCVPISNHLYFYWYRQILGQKVEFLVSFYNNEISEKSEIFDDQFSVERPDGSNFTLKIRSTKLEDSAMYFCASREEFFGPGTRLTVL.

Turning to this clone: The conserved phenylalanine or tryptophan is not found at the CDR3 terminus, so this likely reflects a read error. Because the CDR3's place on the DNA is in doubt, the DNA is left out and the CDR3 is given as listed by TCRdb. The V call is TRBV29-1, the J call TRBJ1-2; the D segment call TRBD1 is taken from the table without a DNA check. A total of 11 residues make up the CDR3, ends included. CDR1 is SQVTM, CDR2 ANQGSEA, per germline. CDR3 sequence: CSVADSARPCL.

The rearrangement joins TRBV29-1 to TRBJ2-4; D is undetermined. V was trimmed by 2 bases and J by 3 bases, leaving 14 bases between them. The germline V gene encodes CDR1 SQVTM and CDR2 ANQGSEA. This CDR3 contains 15 residues. CDR3 protein: CSVEKRKVVKNIQYF. CDR3 nucleotide sequence: TGCAGCGTTGAAAAACGGAAGGTGGTCAAAAACATTCAGTACTTC.

The CDR3 DNA sequence: TGTGCCACCAGCGAGATCGACAGATCGAATCAGCCCCAGCATTTT. Translation: CATSEIDRSNQPQHF. V usage is TRBV15 and J usage is TRBJ1-5; D perhaps matches TRBD1 (5 bases). CDR3 length: 15 amino acids. The V and J ends lost 5 bases and 4 bases respectively, with 15 bases between them. CDR1 LNHNV and CDR2 YYDKDF come from the germline V gene (reference sequence).

The chain is built from TRBV5-4 and TRBJ2-7; D not certain. The ends were cut back, 3 bases at V and 6 bases at J, with 10 bases in the middle. Germline CDR1 and CDR2: SGHNT and YYREEE (reference sequence). CDR3 size: 12 residues. The CDR3 reads CASSSPPGEQYF. The CDR3 DNA is TGTGCCAGCAGCTCCCCTCCCGGCGAGCAGTACTTC.

V and J are TRBV27 and TRBJ2-7, with TRBD1 matching over 8 bases. CDR1 and CDR2 (germline): MNHEY, SMNVEV (reference sequence). This CDR3 spans 14 amino acids. V gave up 2 bases and J gave up 7 bases; unmatched junction bases: 7. This chain's CDR3 is CASSLGRQGREQYF. In DNA form, the CDR3 reads TGTGCCAGCAGTTTAGGGAGACAGGGGCGAGAGCAGTACTTC.